This T cell receptor beta chain was observed in a study of T-cell memory formation after mild COVID-19. V was trimmed by 5 bases and J by 1 base, leaving 9 bases between them. The CDR3 runs 15 residues. CDR1 is MNHEY and CDR2 is SMNVEV in the germline V gene (reference sequence). This clonotype was counted between two and nine times. TCRdb recomputed calls from the 5' RACE reads with MiXCR, one row per CDR3 protein. Here the sample spans almost 350,000 distinct CDR3 sequences, about 20% being singletons. The chain is built from TRBV27 and TRBJ2-6; D tentatively fits TRBD1 or TRBD2 (5 bases each). This receptor was identified in a man between 18 and 35 years old who had mild COVID-19 (a few samples of this study predate the infection). Cell type and time point are not known. The sample comprised PBMCs or a T cell subset sorted from them (not recorded which). CDR3 sequence (DNA): TGTGCCAGCAGTACCGAGGGGTCTGGGGCCAACGTCCTGACTTTC. This codes for CASSTEGSGANVLTF.